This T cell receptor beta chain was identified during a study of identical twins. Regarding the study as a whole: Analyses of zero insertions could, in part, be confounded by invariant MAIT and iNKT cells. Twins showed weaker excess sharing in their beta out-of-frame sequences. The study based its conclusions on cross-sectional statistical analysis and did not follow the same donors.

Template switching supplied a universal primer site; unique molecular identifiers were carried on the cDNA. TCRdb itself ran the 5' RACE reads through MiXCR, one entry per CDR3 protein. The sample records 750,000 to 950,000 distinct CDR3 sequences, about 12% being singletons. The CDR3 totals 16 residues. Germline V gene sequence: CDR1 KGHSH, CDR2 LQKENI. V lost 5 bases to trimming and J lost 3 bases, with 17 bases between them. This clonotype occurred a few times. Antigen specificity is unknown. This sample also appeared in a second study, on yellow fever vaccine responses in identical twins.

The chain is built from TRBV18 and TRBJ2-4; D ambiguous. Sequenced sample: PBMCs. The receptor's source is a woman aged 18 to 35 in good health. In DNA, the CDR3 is TGTGCCAGCTCATCCGCCTTGCCCGGCGGCAAAAACATTCAGTACTTC. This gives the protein CASSSALPGGKNIQYF. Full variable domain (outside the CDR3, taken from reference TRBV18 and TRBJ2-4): NAGVMQNPRHLVRRRGQEARLRCSPMKGHSHVYWYRQLPEEGLKFMVYLQKENIIDESGMPKERFSAEFPKEGPSILRIQQVVRGDSAAYFCASSSALPGGKNIQYFGAGTRLSVL.